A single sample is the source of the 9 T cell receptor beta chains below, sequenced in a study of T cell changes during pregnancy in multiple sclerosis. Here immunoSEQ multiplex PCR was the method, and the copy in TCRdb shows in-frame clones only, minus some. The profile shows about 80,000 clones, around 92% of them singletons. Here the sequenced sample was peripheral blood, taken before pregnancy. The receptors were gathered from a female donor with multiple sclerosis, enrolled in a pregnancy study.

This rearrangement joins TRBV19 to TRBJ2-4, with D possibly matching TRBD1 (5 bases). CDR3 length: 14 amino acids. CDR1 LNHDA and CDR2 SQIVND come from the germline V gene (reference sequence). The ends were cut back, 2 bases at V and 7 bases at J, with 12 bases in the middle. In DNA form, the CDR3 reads TGTGCCAGTAGTATAACCCAGGGCACCAACATTCAGTACTTC. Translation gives CASSITQGTNIQYF. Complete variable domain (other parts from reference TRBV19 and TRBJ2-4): DGGITQSPKYLFRKEGQNVTLSCEQNLNHDAMYWYRQDPGQGLRLIYYSQIVNDFQKGDIAEGYSVSREKKESFPLTVTSAQKNPTAFYLCASSITQGTNIQYFGAGTRLSVL.

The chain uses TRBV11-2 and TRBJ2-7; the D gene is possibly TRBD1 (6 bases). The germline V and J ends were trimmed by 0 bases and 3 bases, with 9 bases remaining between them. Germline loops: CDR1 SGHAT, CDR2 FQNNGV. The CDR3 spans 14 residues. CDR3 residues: CASSLEGQIYEQYF. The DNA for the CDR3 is TGTGCCAGCAGCTTAGAAGGACAGATCTACGAGCAGTACTTC.

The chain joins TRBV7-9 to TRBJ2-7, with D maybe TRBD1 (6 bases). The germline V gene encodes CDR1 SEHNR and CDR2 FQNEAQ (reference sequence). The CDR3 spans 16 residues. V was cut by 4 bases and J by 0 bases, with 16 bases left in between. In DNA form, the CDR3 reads TGTGCCAGCAGCTCCATGGACAGCAAGTTCTCCTACGAGCAGTACTTC. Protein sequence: CASSSMDSKFSYEQYF.

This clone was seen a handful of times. CDR3 amino acids: CASSYSGAQGLYGYTF. The CDR3 DNA reads TGTGCCAGCAGTTACTCGGGGGCCCAGGGTCTCTATGGCTACACCTTC. The rearrangement uses TRBV6-5 and TRBJ1-2; possible D gene TRBD1, 6 bases. From germline, CDR1 is MNHEY and CDR2 SVGAGI. This CDR3 contains 16 residues. Trimming took 0 bases from V and 4 from J, leaving 15 bases between them.

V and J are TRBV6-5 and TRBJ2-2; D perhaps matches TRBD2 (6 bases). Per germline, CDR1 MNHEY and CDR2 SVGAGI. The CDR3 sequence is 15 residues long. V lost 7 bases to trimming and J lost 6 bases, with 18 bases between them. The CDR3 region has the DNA TGTGCCAGCACCCCACTGACTAGGCCCCCCGGGGAGCTGTTTTTT. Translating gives CASTPLTRPPGELFF.

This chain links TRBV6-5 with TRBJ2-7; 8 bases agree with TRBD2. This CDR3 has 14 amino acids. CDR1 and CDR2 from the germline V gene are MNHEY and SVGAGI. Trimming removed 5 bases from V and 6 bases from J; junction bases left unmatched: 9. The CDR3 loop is CASSLSGTSREQYF. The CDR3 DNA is TGTGCCAGCAGTCTTAGCGGGACTTCTCGCGAGCAGTACTTC.

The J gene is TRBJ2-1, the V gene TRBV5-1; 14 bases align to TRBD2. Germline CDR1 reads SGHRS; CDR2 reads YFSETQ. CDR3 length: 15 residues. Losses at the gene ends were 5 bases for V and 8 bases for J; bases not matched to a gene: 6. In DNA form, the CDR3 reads TGCGCCAGCAGACCTAGACTAGCGGGAGGGCATGAGCAGTTCTTC. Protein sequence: CASRPRLAGGHEQFF.

The CDR3 coding sequence is TGTGCCAGCAGCTTAGAAGGGGGAGAGGGGTCCTACGAGCAGTACTTC. Translation gives CASSLEGGEGSYEQYF. The rearrangement joins TRBV11-2 to TRBJ2-7; possibly TRBD1 for D (6 bases). Trimming left V 0 bases short and J 1 base short, with 13 bases between. Germline loops: CDR1 SGHAT, CDR2 FQNNGV. The CDR3 contains 16 residues.

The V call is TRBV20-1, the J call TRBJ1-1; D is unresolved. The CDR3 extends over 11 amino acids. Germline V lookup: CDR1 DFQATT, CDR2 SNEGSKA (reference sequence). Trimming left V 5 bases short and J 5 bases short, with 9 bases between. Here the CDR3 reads CSAYIPTEAFF. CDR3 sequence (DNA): TGCAGTGCTTACATCCCTACTGAAGCTTTCTTT.